These 18 T cell receptor beta chains came from one sample sequenced in a study of blood T cell repertoires in COVID-19. This table comes from immunoSEQ multiplex PCR, and its TCRdb copy is limited to in-frame clones, with some not included. Here the sample spans tens of thousands of clones, roughly 89% being singletons. The sequencing input was peripheral blood. These receptors originate from a man in his 60s with active COVID-19.

The chain couples TRBV2 to TRBJ2-3, with 11 bases aligning to TRBD1. The CDR3 runs to 16 residues. Per the germline V gene, CDR1 is SNHLY and CDR2 is FYNNEI. The trim removed 10 bases at V and 3 bases at J, leaving 12 bases unmatched. CDR3 bases: TGTGCCACTAACCGGGACAGGGGGTTCGGAACAGATACGCAGTATTTT. This gives the protein CATNRDRGFGTDTQYF.

This clone appeared once. J is TRBJ1-5 and V is TRBV19; unclear D gene. Germline loops: CDR1 LNHDA, CDR2 SQIVND (reference sequence). V was cut by 2 bases and J by 0 bases, with 5 bases left in between. The CDR3 has 14 residues. CDR3: CASSIKHSNQPQHF. The CDR3 DNA reads as TGTGCCAGTAGTATAAAGCATAGCAATCAGCCCCAGCATTTT.

The chain joins TRBV5-1 to TRBJ2-1; the match to TRBD2 covers 8 bases. Trimming removed 1 base from V and 4 bases from J; junction bases left unmatched: 7. The CDR3 is 16 amino acids. Germline V gene lookup returns CDR1 SGHRS and CDR2 YFSETQ. In DNA, the CDR3 is TGCGCCAGCAGCTTGACAGCGGGAGTCGGATACAATGAGCAGTTCTTC. Translating it yields CASSLTAGVGYNEQFF.

The chain couples TRBV7-2 to TRBJ2-5; 7 nucleotides align to TRBD1. Germline V gene lookup returns CDR1 SGHTA and CDR2 FQGNSA. The CDR3 covers 15 residues. The V segment lost 6 bases and the J segment 1 base; nucleotides outside the gene matches: 8. The CDR3: CASRRQGSPQETQYF. CDR3 sequence (DNA): TGTGCCAGCAGAAGACAGGGCTCCCCCCAAGAGACCCAGTACTTC.

This clone was detected only a few times. The chain joins TRBV10-1 to TRBJ2-7; D remains ambiguous. With 2 bases removed from V and 3 bases from J, the gap between germline ends came to 14 bases. This CDR3 is built from 15 residues. In germline, CDR1 is WNHNN, CDR2 SYGVQD (reference sequence). Written as DNA, the CDR3 is TGCGCCAGCAGTGAGCAGATAAGATACCACTACGAGCAGTACTTC. As protein: CASSEQIRYHYEQYF.

The rearrangement joins TRBV28 to TRBJ2-7; 10 bases match TRBD1. The V gene's germline CDR1 is MDHEN and CDR2 SYDVKM. The CDR3 is 15 amino acids. V was pared by 6 bases and J by 4 bases, with 9 bases of the junction left unmatched. CDR3 sequence (DNA): TGTGCCAGCAGGAAACAGACAGGGGGCCTGTACGAGCAGTACTTC. Its translation is CASRKQTGGLYEQYF.

The V gene is TRBV18, the J gene TRBJ2-5; 13 positions match TRBD2. The CDR3 sequence is 17 residues long. Germline V gives CDR1 KGHSH, CDR2 LQKENI. Trimming cost V 3 bases and J 4 bases; bases outside gene matches: 8. Written as DNA, the CDR3 is TGTGCCAGCTCACCGCGGACTAGCGGGAGATCGGGAGAGACCCAGTACTTC. Translated: CASSPRTSGRSGETQYF. Variable domain in full (rest from reference TRBV18 and TRBJ2-5): NAGVMQNPRHLVRRRGQEARLRCSPMKGHSHVYWYRQLPEEGLKFMVYLQKENIIDESGMPKERFSAEFPKEGPSILRIQQVVRGDSAAYFCASSPRTSGRSGETQYFGPGTRLLVL.

V is TRBV3-1 (or the pseudogene TRBV3-2) and J is TRBJ2-7; TRBD2 matches 10 bases. Germline loops: CDR1 LGHDT, CDR2 YNNKEL (reference sequence). The CDR3 consists of 13 residues. V gave up 5 bases and J gave up 2 bases; unmatched junction bases: 0. This CDR3 reads CASSGLAAYEQYF. DNA for the CDR3: TGTGCCAGCAGCGGACTAGCGGCCTACGAGCAGTACTTC.

This clone was counted only a few times. The V call is TRBV7-2, the J call TRBJ1-2; D might be TRBD1 (6 bases). CDR3 length: 16 residues. The germline CDR1 and CDR2 sequences are SGHTA and FQGNSA. Trimming took off 3 bases at V and 7 bases at J, with 21 bases between the two ends. CDR3 DNA: TGTGCCAGCAGCTTCGCCCGGACAGTAGCCTATCTTGGCTACACCTTC. Protein sequence: CASSFARTVAYLGYTF.

This chain joins TRBV19 and TRBJ2-3, with 9 bases fitting TRBD1. The V gene's germline CDR1 is LNHDA and CDR2 SQIVND (reference sequence). This CDR3 has 15 amino acids. After removal of 3 bases from V and 2 bases from J, the junction contained 3 bases not matched to a gene. CDR3 residues: CASSIWDRDTDTQYF. DNA for the CDR3: TGTGCCAGTAGTATTTGGGACAGGGACACAGATACGCAGTATTTT.

The chain couples TRBV6-5 to TRBJ2-4; 8 nucleotides match TRBD1. Germline lookup yields CDR1 MNHEY and CDR2 SVGAGI. The trim removed 6 bases at V and 8 bases at J, leaving 3 bases unmatched. The CDR3 is 12 amino acids. DNA of the CDR3: TGTGCCAGCAGCCTACAGGGGGACATTCAGTACTTC. Amino acids: CASSLQGDIQYF.

The V gene is TRBV27, the J gene TRBJ2-5; D unresolved. The CDR3 is made up of 14 amino acids. In germline, CDR1 is MNHEY, CDR2 SMNVEV (reference sequence). Deletions cut 2 bases from V and 0 bases from J, with 7 bases between. The CDR3 protein is CASSLDGYQETQYF. The DNA of the CDR3 is TGTGCCAGCAGTTTAGACGGGTACCAAGAGACCCAGTACTTC.

The J gene is TRBJ2-1, the V gene TRBV6-2 or TRBV6-3; TRBD2 matches at 14 bases. CDR1 is MNHEY and CDR2 is SVGEGT in the germline V gene. V gave up 5 bases and J gave up 9 bases; unmatched junction bases: 9. This CDR3 region has 16 residues. This chain's CDR3 is CASSPPGLAGAGEQFF. For the CDR3, the DNA is TGTGCCAGCAGTCCGCCGGGACTAGCGGGAGCCGGTGAGCAGTTCTTC.

The count of this clone is one. J is TRBJ2-2 and V is TRBV24-1; D remains ambiguous. V dropped 0 bases and J dropped 5 bases, with 6 bases sitting between them. The germline gives CDR1 KGHDR, CDR2 SFDVKD. The CDR3 covers 14 residues. CDR3 coding DNA: TGTGCCACCAGTGATTTGGCGTCAACCGGGGAGCTGTTTTTT. It specifies CATSDLASTGELFF.

The chain links TRBV7-9 to TRBJ2-1, with 10 bases that match TRBD2. Unmatched junction bases numbered 2, after V lost 6 bases and J lost 0 bases. The CDR3 has 15 amino acids. CDR1 is SEHNR, CDR2 FQNEAQ, per germline (reference sequence). The CDR3 nucleotides are TGTGCCAGCAGACTAGCGGGACCCTCCTACAATGAGCAGTTCTTC. Residues: CASRLAGPSYNEQFF. Combining the CDR3 with reference TRBV7-9 and TRBJ2-1 gives the whole variable domain DTGVSQNPRHKITKRGQNVTFRCDPISEHNRLYWYRQTLGQGPEFLTYFQNEAQLEKSRLLSDRFSAERPKGSFSTLEIQRTEQGDSAMYLCASRLAGPSYNEQFFGPGTRLTVL.

With regard to this clone: The sample contains more than one DNA sequence encoding this CDR3. The rearrangement links TRBV7-2 to TRBJ2-7; 8 bases line up with TRBD2. CDR3 length: 16 residues. CDR1 and CDR2 (germline): SGHTA, FQGNSA. V lost 1 base, J lost 4 bases, and 9 bases stayed unmatched. DNA of the CDR3: TGTGCCAGCAGCTTAGGAGTGAGCGGGAGTTCGTACGAGCAGTACTTC. Amino acid sequence: CASSLGVSGSSYEQYF.

The chain combines TRBV28 with TRBJ2-5; TRBD1 matches 8 bases. With 6 bases clipped from V and 5 bases from J, the junction kept 11 bases outside the gene matches. This CDR3 is 15 amino acids long. CDR1 and CDR2 (germline): MDHEN, SYDVKM. In DNA, the CDR3 is TGTGCCAGCAGGAAGGGGCAGGGGGCGGGCGAGACCCAGTACTTC. It specifies CASRKGQGAGETQYF.

This chain uses TRBV5-1 with TRBJ1-3; 7 nucleotides match TRBD1. The germline V gene encodes CDR1 SGHRS and CDR2 YFSETQ. V lost 3 bases to trimming and J lost 2 bases; unmatched junction nucleotides: 11. This CDR3 has 17 residues. CDR3 in amino acids: CASSSYRKGAPGNTIYF. The CDR3 region has the DNA TGCGCCAGCAGCTCCTACCGTAAGGGGGCTCCTGGAAACACCATATATTTT.